Sequencing of this TCR beta chain was carried out in a study of T cells after yellow fever vaccination. Study-level points and caveats: Contaminating bulk clonotypes could be abundant in FACS-sorted repertoires. Some clonotypes, a small share, were shared between CD4 and CD8 compartments. Re-detected after boosting: most primary clones, 96% of CD4 and less than 90% of CD8.

TCRdb re-called the 5' RACE reads with MiXCR, one entry per CDR3 protein. The data contain under 55,000 distinct CDR3 sequences, 6.8% of them singletons. In the case of this clonotype: Just one base apart from a much larger clone, this may be a read error.

This sample comprised CD8+ T cells not binding an NS4B(214-222) dextramer, sorted from PBMCs, obtained 45 days after the yellow fever booster vaccination. The receptor was isolated from a man aged 25 to 40 who received the YFV17D yellow fever vaccine.

The CDR3 DNA reads TGCAGTGCCCCCCAGAGTGGCGTGCAGTTCTTC. It codes for CSAPQSGVQFF. The genes are TRBV20-1 and TRBJ2-1; D not resolved. Trimming left V 6 bases short and J 12 bases short, with 15 bases between. CDR3 length: 11 amino acids. Germline assignment: CDR1 DFQATT and CDR2 SNEGSKA (reference sequence).